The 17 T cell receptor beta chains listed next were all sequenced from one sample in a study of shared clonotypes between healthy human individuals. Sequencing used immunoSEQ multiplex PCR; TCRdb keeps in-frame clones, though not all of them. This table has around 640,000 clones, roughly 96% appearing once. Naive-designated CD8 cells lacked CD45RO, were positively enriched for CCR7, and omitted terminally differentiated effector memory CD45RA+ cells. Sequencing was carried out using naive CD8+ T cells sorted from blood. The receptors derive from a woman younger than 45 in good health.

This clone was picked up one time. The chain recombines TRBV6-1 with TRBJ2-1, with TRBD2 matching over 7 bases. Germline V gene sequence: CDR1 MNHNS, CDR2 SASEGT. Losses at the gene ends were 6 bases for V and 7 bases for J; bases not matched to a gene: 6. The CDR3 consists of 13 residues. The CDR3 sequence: CASRGGSRNEQFF. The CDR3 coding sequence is TGTGCCAGCAGGGGCGGGAGCAGGAATGAGCAGTTCTTC.

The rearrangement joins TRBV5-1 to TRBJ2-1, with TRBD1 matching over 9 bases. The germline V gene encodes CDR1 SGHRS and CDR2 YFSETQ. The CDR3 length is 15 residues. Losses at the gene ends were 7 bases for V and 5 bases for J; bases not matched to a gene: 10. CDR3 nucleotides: TGCGCCAGCTCAAATGGGGACAGGGTCAACAATGAGCAGTTCTTC. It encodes CASSNGDRVNNEQFF.

CDR3 protein: CASSLPGQLNTEAFF. DNA of the CDR3: TGTGCCAGCAGCTTGCCGGGACAGTTGAACACTGAAGCTTTCTTT. This rearrangement joins TRBV5-8 to TRBJ1-1; 7 positions match TRBD1. Germline lookup yields CDR1 SGHTS and CDR2 YDEGEE. V was clipped by 1 base and J by 0 bases; unmatched bases: 3. This CDR3 is 15 amino acids long.

CDR3 DNA sequence: TGTGCCAGCAGCCCCTGGACTTCCTCCTACAATGAGCAGTTCTTC. Translating it yields CASSPWTSSYNEQFF. The chain links TRBV14 to TRBJ2-1; a weak D match, TRBD2 (5 bases). Germline assignment: CDR1 SGHDN and CDR2 FVKESK. Trimming removed 4 bases from V and 0 bases from J, with 10 bases in between. The CDR3 spans 15 residues. Based on the CDR3 plus reference TRBV14 and TRBJ2-1, the full variable domain is EAGVTQFPSHSVIEKGQTVTLRCDPISGHDNLYWYRRVMGKEIKFLLHFVKESKQDESGMPNNRFLAERTGGTYSTLKVQPAELEDSGVYFCASSPWTSSYNEQFFGPGTRLTVL.

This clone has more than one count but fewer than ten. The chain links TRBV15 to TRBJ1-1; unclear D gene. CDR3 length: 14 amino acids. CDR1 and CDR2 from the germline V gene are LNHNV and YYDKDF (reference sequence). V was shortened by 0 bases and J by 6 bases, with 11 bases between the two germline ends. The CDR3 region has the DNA TGTGCCACCAGCAGAGACCGCGCCGACCCTGAAGCTTTCTTT. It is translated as CATSRDRADPEAFF.

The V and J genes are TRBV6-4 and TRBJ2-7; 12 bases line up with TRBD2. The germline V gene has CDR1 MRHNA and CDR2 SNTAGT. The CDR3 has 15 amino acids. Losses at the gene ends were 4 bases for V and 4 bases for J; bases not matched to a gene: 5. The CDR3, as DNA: TGTGCCAGCAGTGTGGGGACTAGCGGGCCTTACGAGCAGTACTTC. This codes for CASSVGTSGPYEQYF.

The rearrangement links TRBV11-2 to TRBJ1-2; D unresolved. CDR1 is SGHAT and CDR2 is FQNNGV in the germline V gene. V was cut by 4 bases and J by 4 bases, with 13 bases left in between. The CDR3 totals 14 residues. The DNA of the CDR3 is TGTGCCAGCAGCTATCAGGCCCTCCTCTATGGCTACACCTTC. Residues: CASSYQALLYGYTF.

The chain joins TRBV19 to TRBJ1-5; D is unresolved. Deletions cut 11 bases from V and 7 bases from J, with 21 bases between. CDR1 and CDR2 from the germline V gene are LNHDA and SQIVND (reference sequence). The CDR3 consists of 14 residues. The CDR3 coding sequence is TGTGCCTCTGCCCTCCGCGACCACCTCCAGCCCCAGCATTTT. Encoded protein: CASALRDHLQPQHF.

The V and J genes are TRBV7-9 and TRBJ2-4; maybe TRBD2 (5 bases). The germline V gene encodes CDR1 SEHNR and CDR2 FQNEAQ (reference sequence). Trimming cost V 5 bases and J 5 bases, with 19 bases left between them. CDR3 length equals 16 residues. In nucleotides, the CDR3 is TGTGCCAGCAGCGGTGGGGTAGGGAGTTGGGAAAACATTCAGTACTTC. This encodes CASSGGVGSWENIQYF.

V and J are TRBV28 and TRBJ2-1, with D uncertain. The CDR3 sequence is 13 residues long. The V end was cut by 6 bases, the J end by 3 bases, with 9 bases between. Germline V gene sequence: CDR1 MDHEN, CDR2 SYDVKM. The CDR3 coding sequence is TGTGCCAGCAGAGGCACTAACTACAATGAGCAGTTCTTC. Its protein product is CASRGTNYNEQFF.

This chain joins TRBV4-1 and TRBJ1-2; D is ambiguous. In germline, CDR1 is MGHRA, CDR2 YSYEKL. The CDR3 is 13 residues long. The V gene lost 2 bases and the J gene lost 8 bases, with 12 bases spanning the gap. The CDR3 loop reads CASSQNRGNGYTF. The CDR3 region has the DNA TGCGCCAGCAGCCAAAACAGAGGGAACGGCTACACCTTC.

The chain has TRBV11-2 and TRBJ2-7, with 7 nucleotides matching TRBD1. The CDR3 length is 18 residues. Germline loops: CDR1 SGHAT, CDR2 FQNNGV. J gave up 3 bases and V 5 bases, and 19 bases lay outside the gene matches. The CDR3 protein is CASSSLVRVTGRIYEQYF. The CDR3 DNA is TGTGCCAGCAGCAGCTTGGTGAGAGTGACAGGGCGAATCTACGAGCAGTACTTC.

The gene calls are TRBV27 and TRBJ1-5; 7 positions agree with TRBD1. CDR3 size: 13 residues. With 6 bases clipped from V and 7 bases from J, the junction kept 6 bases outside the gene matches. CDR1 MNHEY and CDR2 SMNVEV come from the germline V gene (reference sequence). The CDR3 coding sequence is TGTGCCAGCAGAGATACAGGGGACCAGCCCCAGCATTTT. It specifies CASRDTGDQPQHF.

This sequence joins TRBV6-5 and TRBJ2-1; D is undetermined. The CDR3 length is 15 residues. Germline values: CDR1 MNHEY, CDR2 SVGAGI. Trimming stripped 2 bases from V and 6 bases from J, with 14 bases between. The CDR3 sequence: CASSYVPIAGNEQFF. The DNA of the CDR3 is TGTGCCAGCAGTTACGTCCCAATCGCCGGCAATGAGCAGTTCTTC.

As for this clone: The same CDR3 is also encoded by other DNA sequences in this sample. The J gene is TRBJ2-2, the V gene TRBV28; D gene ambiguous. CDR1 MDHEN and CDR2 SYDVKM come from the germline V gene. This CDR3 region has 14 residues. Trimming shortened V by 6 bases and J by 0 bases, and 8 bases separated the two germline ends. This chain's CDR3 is CASSLRANTGELFF. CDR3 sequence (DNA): TGTGCCAGCAGCCTCCGGGCGAACACCGGGGAGCTGTTTTTT. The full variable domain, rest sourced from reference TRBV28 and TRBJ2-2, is DVKVTQSSRYLVKRTGEKVFLECVQDMDHENMFWYRQDPGLGLRLIYFSYDVKMKEKGDIPEGYSVSREKKERFSLILESASTNQTSMYLCASSLRANTGELFFGEGSRLTVL.

CDR3 sequence: CASSQPTGVEAFF. CDR3 nucleotides: TGTGCCAGCAGCCAACCTACAGGGGTTGAAGCTTTCTTT. The chain recombines TRBV16 with TRBJ1-1; 7 nucleotides agree with TRBD1. The CDR3 loop spans 13 amino acids. Germline CDR1 reads KGHSY; CDR2 reads FQNENV. Trimming removed 2 bases from V and 7 bases from J; junction bases left unmatched: 4.

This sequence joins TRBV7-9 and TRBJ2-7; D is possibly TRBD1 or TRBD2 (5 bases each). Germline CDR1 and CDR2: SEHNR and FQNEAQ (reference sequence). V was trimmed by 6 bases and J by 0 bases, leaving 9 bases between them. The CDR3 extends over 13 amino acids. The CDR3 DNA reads TGTGCCAGCAGTCGGGACGGCTCCTACGAGCAGTACTTC. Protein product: CASSRDGSYEQYF.